The 23 T cell receptor beta chains below were found in one sample sequenced in a study of CXCR3-negative and CXCR3-positive naive CD8 T cells. Overall study findings and caveats: Naive cells positive for CXCR3 carried more hydrophobic TRB CDR3s than CXCR3-negative ones.

These TCRs are of unknown antigen specificity. The libraries of TRB cDNA were constructed through 5' RACE using UMI labels. TCRdb re-called the 5' RACE reads and gives one entry per CDR3 protein, without DNA. In all, the sample yields about 98,000 distinct CDR3 sequences. The material sequenced was naive CXCR3+ CD8+ T cells from blood. As for subset: CD45RO-CCR7+CD27+CD95- naive CD8+ T cells expressing CXCR3 (TNR3+). These receptors all stem from a human donor in good health. Some clones in this sample may be carry-over from other donors' samples.

The rearrangement links TRBV19 to TRBJ2-1; with no DNA, the TCRdb D assignment of TRBD1 cannot be verified. Per the germline V gene, CDR1 is LNHDA and CDR2 is SQIVND (reference sequence). The CDR3 is 14 amino acids. The CDR3 sequence is CASSPWTGYNEQFF.

The rearrangement links TRBV29-1 to TRBJ1-2; without DNA, the TCRdb call of TRBD1 cannot be checked. Germline V gene data show CDR1 as SQVTM and CDR2 as ANQGSEA. The CDR3 is 15 amino acids. The CDR3 loop reads CSVDSPLRGSWGYTF.

CDR3 sequence reads: CSVWWRQSETGELFF. This rearrangement joins TRBV29-1 to TRBJ2-2; the D call of TRBD2 rests on TCRdb alone, since no DNA is present to check it. This CDR3 is 15 amino acids long. Looked up from germline, CDR1 is SQVTM and CDR2 is ANQGSEA.

The chain is built from TRBV18 and TRBJ2-6. From germline, CDR1 is KGHSH and CDR2 LQKENI. This CDR3 has 17 residues. The CDR3 region is CASSIEYAARGANVLTF.

The gene calls are TRBV28 and TRBJ2-7; TCRdb proposes TRBD1, but this gene call is untestable without DNA. Germline V gives CDR1 MDHEN, CDR2 SYDVKM. The CDR3 totals 14 residues. The CDR3 protein is CASSLMGALDEQYF.

V and J are TRBV20-1 and TRBJ2-2; TCRdb proposes TRBD2, but this gene call is untestable without DNA. The V gene's germline CDR1 is DFQATT and CDR2 SNEGSKA (reference sequence). The CDR3 extends over 16 amino acids. The chain's CDR3 is CSARDVRGGDTGELFF.

The J gene is TRBJ2-7, the V gene TRBV20-1. In germline, CDR1 is DFQATT, CDR2 SNEGSKA (reference sequence). The CDR3 extends over 13 amino acids. The CDR3 region is CSARWQDSYEQYF.

The V call is TRBV5-1, the J call TRBJ2-1; there is no DNA to check the TCRdb D call of TRBD2. The CDR3 totals 16 residues. The V gene's germline CDR1 is SGHRS and CDR2 YFSETQ. CDR3 residues: CASSQGTSGQENEQFF. Full variable domain (missing parts from reference TRBV5-1 and TRBJ2-1): KAGVTQTPRYLIKTRGQQVTLSCSPISGHRSVSWYQQTPGQGLQFLFEYFSETQRNKGNFPGRFSGRQFSNSRSEMNVSTLELGDSALYLCASSQGTSGQENEQFFGPGTRLTVL.

The rearrangement joins TRBV28 to TRBJ2-2; TCRdb outputs TRBD1, but without DNA this stays unchecked. Germline V gene data show CDR1 as MDHEN and CDR2 as SYDVKM. This CDR3 is built from 16 residues. The CDR3: CASKNAPRYGGGELFF. The complete variable domain, with remaining parts taken from reference TRBV28 and TRBJ2-2, reads DVKVTQSSRYLVKRTGEKVFLECVQDMDHENMFWYRQDPGLGLRLIYFSYDVKMKEKGDIPEGYSVSREKKERFSLILESASTNQTSMYLCASKNAPRYGGGELFFGEGSRLTVL.

This rearrangement joins TRBV12-5 to TRBJ2-1; TCRdb returns TRBD2, unconfirmable since there is no DNA. This CDR3 has 18 amino acids. Per the germline V gene, CDR1 is LGHNT and CDR2 is FRNRAP. The chain's CDR3 is CASAHPGLAGGSYNEQFF.

This chain links TRBV12-3 or TRBV12-4 with TRBJ2-1. The CDR3 is 13 residues long. The CDR3 region is CASSFPSYNEQFF.

This chain links TRBV13 with TRBJ1-6; TCRdb selects TRBD1, and the lack of DNA leaves this call unchecked. This CDR3 has 17 residues. Germline CDR1 PRHDT, CDR2 FYEKMQ (reference sequence). CDR3 loop: CASSLWVRKGNSSPLHF. Complete variable domain (other parts from reference TRBV13 and TRBJ1-6): AAGVIQSPRHLIKEKRETATLKCYPIPRHDTVYWYQQGPGQDPQFLISFYEKMQSDKGSIPDRFSAQQFSDYHSELNMSSLELGDSALYFCASSLWVRKGNSSPLHFGNGTRLTVT.

This chain uses TRBV7-9 with TRBJ2-3; with no DNA, the TCRdb D assignment of TRBD1 cannot be verified. CDR1 SEHNR and CDR2 FQNEAQ come from the germline V gene (reference sequence). The CDR3 length is 17 residues. CDR3 residues: CASSSFLSGPSTDTQYF.

The rearrangement joins TRBV4-3 to TRBJ2-7; as DNA is missing, the TRBD1 call by TCRdb cannot be tested. Germline V gives CDR1 LGHNA, CDR2 YSLEER. The CDR3 has 15 residues. The CDR3 sequence is CASRRDLGDPSEQYF.

The V call is TRBV6-5, the J call TRBJ2-7; without DNA, the TCRdb call of TRBD1 cannot be checked. This CDR3 is 17 amino acids long. The germline CDR1 and CDR2 sequences are MNHEY and SVGAGI. The CDR3 loop reads CASSGPGQSRSSYEQYF.

The V and J genes are TRBV7-9 and TRBJ2-5; with no DNA, the TCRdb D assignment of TRBD1 cannot be verified. The CDR3 is made up of 14 amino acids. CDR1 SEHNR and CDR2 FQNEAQ come from the germline V gene (reference sequence). The CDR3 loop is CASSSSRGQETQYF.

The chain joins TRBV7-6 to TRBJ2-3. This CDR3 region has 14 residues. The germline V gene encodes CDR1 SGHVS and CDR2 FNYEAQ. The CDR3 loop is CASSLSGVAGTQYF.

The CDR3 region is CSVGTGMNEKLFF. The chain has TRBV29-1 and TRBJ1-4; the TCRdb D gene call, TRBD1, has no DNA to confirm it. The CDR3 has 13 residues. The germline gives CDR1 SQVTM, CDR2 ANQGSEA.

The CDR3 sequence is CASREGLGNQPQHF. V gene TRBV27 combines with J gene TRBJ1-5. Germline CDR1 is MNHEY and CDR2 is SMNVEV (reference sequence). This CDR3 contains 14 residues.

The rearrangement joins TRBV29-1 to TRBJ1-1. Germline lookup yields CDR1 SQVTM and CDR2 ANQGSEA. The CDR3 contains 13 residues. The CDR3 spells CSVLSGLNTEAFF.

This chain uses TRBV19 with TRBJ2-2; the TRBD1 assignment by TCRdb is unverifiable without DNA. In germline, CDR1 is LNHDA, CDR2 SQIVND (reference sequence). This CDR3 has 14 amino acids. Here the CDR3 reads CASTPGQGNGELFF.

The genes are TRBV14 and TRBJ2-7; TCRdb selects TRBD2, and the lack of DNA leaves this call unchecked. From germline, CDR1 is SGHDN and CDR2 FVKESK. CDR3 length: 21 residues. The CDR3 protein is CASSPHSLFSSGTHSSYEQYF.

The chain links TRBV7-9 to TRBJ1-5; checking the TCRdb D call of TRBD1 is not possible without DNA. The germline gives CDR1 SEHNR, CDR2 FQNEAQ (reference sequence). The CDR3 is made up of 13 amino acids. The CDR3 here is CASSLRGDQPQHF. The whole variable domain, remainder taken from reference TRBV7-9 and TRBJ1-5, is DTGVSQNPRHKITKRGQNVTFRCDPISEHNRLYWYRQTLGQGPEFLTYFQNEAQLEKSRLLSDRFSAERPKGSFSTLEIQRTEQGDSAMYLCASSLRGDQPQHFGDGTRLSIL.